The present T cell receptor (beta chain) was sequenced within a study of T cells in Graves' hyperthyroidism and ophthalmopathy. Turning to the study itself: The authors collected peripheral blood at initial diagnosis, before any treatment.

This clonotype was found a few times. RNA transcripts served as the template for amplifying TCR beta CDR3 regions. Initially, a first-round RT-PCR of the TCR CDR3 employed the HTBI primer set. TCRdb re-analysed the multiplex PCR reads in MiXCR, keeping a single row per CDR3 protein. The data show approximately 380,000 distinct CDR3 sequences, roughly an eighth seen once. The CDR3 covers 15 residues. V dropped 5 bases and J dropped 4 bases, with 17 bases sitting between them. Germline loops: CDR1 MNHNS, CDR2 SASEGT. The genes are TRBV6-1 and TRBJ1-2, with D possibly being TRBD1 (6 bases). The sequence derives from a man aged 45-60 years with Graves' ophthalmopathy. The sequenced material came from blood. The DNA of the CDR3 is TGTGCCAGCAGTAAAAGGGGGGCGGGTGTCTATGGCTACACCTTC. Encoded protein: CASSKRGAGVYGYTF.